These 30 T cell receptor beta chains came from one sample sequenced in a study of response to subunit inactivated influenza vaccine. TCRdb redid the calling of the RT-PCR reads with MiXCR, one entry per CDR3 protein. The table has more than 400,000 distinct CDR3 sequences, approximately 11% seen once. Sequencing was performed on PBMCs from blood, taken 35 to 45 days after vaccination. The receptors shown here come from a man in his fifties or sixties who received an inactivated influenza vaccine.

This clonotype was seen more than once but under ten times. The chain links TRBV20-1 to TRBJ2-1; 8 nucleotides agree with TRBD1. The CDR3 consists of 13 residues. Germline assignment: CDR1 DFQATT and CDR2 SNEGSKA (reference sequence). Germline trimming cut 1 base from V and 9 bases from J; bases unmatched to any gene: 5. The CDR3 sequence: CSARVRGRGEQFF. The DNA for the CDR3 is TGCAGTGCTAGAGTCAGGGGGCGCGGTGAGCAGTTCTTC.

This chain links TRBV7-6 with TRBJ1-5; D possibly corresponds to TRBD1 (5 bases). The CDR3 runs to 17 residues. Trimming cost V 5 bases and J 0 bases, with 17 bases left between them. From germline, CDR1 is SGHVS and CDR2 FNYEAQ. CDR3 in amino acids: CASSPQMGVYSNQPQHF. CDR3 nucleotides: TGTGCCAGCAGCCCACAAATGGGGGTCTATAGCAATCAGCCCCAGCATTTT.

The chain uses TRBV15 and TRBJ2-1; D unclear. Trimming pared 5 bases from V and 6 bases from J, leaving 17 bases between. Germline V gene data show CDR1 as LNHNV and CDR2 as YYDKDF (reference sequence). The CDR3 is made up of 15 amino acids. CDR3 nucleotides: TGTGCCACCAGCGGCGAGAGACTCCTAACCAATGAGCAGTTCTTC. It specifies CATSGERLLTNEQFF.

This clonotype was seen at least ten times. V usage is TRBV29-1 and J usage is TRBJ2-5; D possibly corresponds to TRBD2 (5 bases). The CDR3 loop spans 12 amino acids. Trimming shortened V by 5 bases and J by 0 bases, and 7 bases separated the two germline ends. The germline gives CDR1 SQVTM, CDR2 ANQGSEA. The CDR3 DNA reads TGCAGCGTTTCGGGGTACCAAGAGACCCAGTACTTC. It encodes CSVSGYQETQYF.

This clonotype appeared a few times. This sequence joins TRBV5-1 and TRBJ2-7, with 8 positions matching TRBD1. This CDR3 is built from 15 residues. The V gene's germline CDR1 is SGHRS and CDR2 YFSETQ. The V gene end was trimmed by 0 bases and the J gene end by 5 bases; junction bases not matched to a gene: 7. Here the CDR3 reads CASSLDPQGVNEQYF. The CDR3 DNA follows: TGCGCCAGCAGCTTGGATCCACAGGGGGTGAACGAGCAGTACTTC. The entire variable domain, with the rest obtained from reference TRBV5-1 and TRBJ2-7, is as follows: KAGVTQTPRYLIKTRGQQVTLSCSPISGHRSVSWYQQTPGQGLQFLFEYFSETQRNKGNFPGRFSGRQFSNSRSEMNVSTLELGDSALYLCASSLDPQGVNEQYFGPGTRLTVT.

This clonotype was observed a few times. The chain recombines TRBV19 with TRBJ2-1, with a possible D match to TRBD1 (7 bases). With 5 bases removed from V and 2 bases from J, the gap between germline ends came to 13 bases. The CDR3 loop spans 15 amino acids. The germline CDR1 and CDR2 sequences are LNHDA and SQIVND (reference sequence). The DNA for the CDR3 is TGTGCCAGTAGTTACAGGGGACTCGCCTACAATGAGCAGTTCTTC. Its translation: CASSYRGLAYNEQFF.

This clonotype was detected a few times. This chain uses TRBV6-2 or TRBV6-3 with TRBJ2-5; TRBD2 might be the D (5 bases). The germline V and J ends were trimmed by 4 bases and 5 bases, with 14 bases remaining between them. Germline loops: CDR1 MNHEY, CDR2 SVGEGT. The CDR3 loop spans 14 amino acids. The CDR3 nucleotides are TGTGCCAGCAGTTCCCCGGGATCCCGGGAGACCCAGTACTTC. Its protein product is CASSSPGSRETQYF.

Many counts were recorded for this clonotype. The rearrangement links TRBV4-3 to TRBJ1-1; no clear D. The CDR3 totals 14 residues. V lost 0 bases and J 4 bases, leaving 9 bases between the germline ends. In germline, CDR1 is LGHNA, CDR2 YSLEER. The CDR3 bases are TGCGCCAGCAGCCAAGAGGCAAGAGTCACTGAAGCTTTCTTT. Its translation: CASSQEARVTEAFF.

V gene TRBV28 combines with J gene TRBJ2-1; D is undetermined. The CDR3 runs 13 residues. V dropped 8 bases and J dropped 5 bases, with 13 bases sitting between them. CDR1 and CDR2 from the germline V gene are MDHEN and SYDVKM. The CDR3 is CASRRNQNNEQFF. CDR3 sequence (DNA): TGTGCCAGCCGGCGGAACCAGAACAATGAGCAGTTCTTC. The full variable domain, rest sourced from reference TRBV28 and TRBJ2-1, is DVKVTQSSRYLVKRTGEKVFLECVQDMDHENMFWYRQDPGLGLRLIYFSYDVKMKEKGDIPEGYSVSREKKERFSLILESASTNQTSMYLCASRRNQNNEQFFGPGTRLTVL.

The chain recombines TRBV12-3 or TRBV12-4 with TRBJ1-2, with 8 bases that match TRBD1. CDR3 length: 16 residues. J was trimmed by 4 bases and V by 4 bases; bases with no gene match: 11. CDR3: CASSSIGQGAPYGYTF. CDR3 nucleotides: TGTGCCAGCAGTTCGATTGGGCAGGGGGCTCCCTATGGCTACACCTTC.

This clonotype has more than one count but fewer than ten. The gene calls are TRBV20-1 and TRBJ2-7; D unresolved. V lost 2 bases to trimming and J lost 3 bases, with 17 bases between them. Per germline, CDR1 DFQATT and CDR2 SNEGSKA (reference sequence). The CDR3 has 15 residues. CDR3 sequence (DNA): TGCAGTGCTAGAAGTCCCATTGACAACTACTACGAGCAGTACTTC. This translates into CSARSPIDNYYEQYF.

The chain uses TRBV12-3 or TRBV12-4 and TRBJ1-5; D is uncertain. V lost 3 bases and J lost 7, with 19 bases in between. This CDR3 spans 16 amino acids. This CDR3 reads CASSFSMGPVGQPQHF. The CDR3 nucleotides are TGTGCCAGCAGTTTTTCGATGGGCCCGGTCGGCCAGCCCCAGCATTTT.

The chain uses TRBV5-1 and TRBJ2-2, with a weak D call TRBD2 (5 bases). CDR1 is SGHRS, CDR2 YFSETQ, per germline. The CDR3 totals 16 residues. The ends were cut back, 0 bases at V and 0 bases at J, with 9 bases in the middle. CDR3 DNA sequence: TGCGCCAGCAGCTTGGAGCCGGGGACGAACACCGGGGAGCTGTTTTTT. It encodes CASSLEPGTNTGELFF.

The chain recombines TRBV6-4 with TRBJ2-3; the match to TRBD1 covers 8 bases. The junction had 10 bases not matched to a gene; V was cut back by 3 bases and J by 5 bases. This CDR3 region has 16 residues. Germline lookup yields CDR1 MRHNA and CDR2 SNTAGT. CDR3 coding DNA: TGTGCCAGCAGTGAGGGCATTCGGACAGGGCTAGATACGCAGTATTTT. This translates into CASSEGIRTGLDTQYF.

This clonotype was counted ten times or more. The chain has TRBV6-1 and TRBJ2-2; 7 nucleotides line up with TRBD1. V was pared by 5 bases and J by 2 bases, with 5 bases of the junction left unmatched. The CDR3 length is 15 residues. CDR1 is MNHNS, CDR2 SASEGT, per germline. The CDR3: CASSTRDRNTGELFF. In nucleotides, the CDR3 is TGTGCCAGCAGTACCCGGGACAGAAACACCGGGGAGCTGTTTTTT.

The CDR3 nucleotides are TGCGCCAGCAGCCAATATGAGGGGCCCAACGGTCAGCCCCAGCATTTT. It is translated as CASSQYEGPNGQPQHF. The V call is TRBV4-1, the J call TRBJ1-5, with a possible D match to TRBD1 (5 bases). CDR1 and CDR2 (germline): MGHRA, YSYEKL. Trimming cost V 2 bases and J 6 bases, with 17 bases left between them. The CDR3 length is 16 residues.

This clonotype has just a few counts. The genes are TRBV6-1 and TRBJ2-1; 9 bases line up with TRBD1. The CDR3 has 14 residues. The V segment lost 6 bases and the J segment 6 bases; nucleotides outside the gene matches: 6. Germline-derived CDR1 and CDR2 are MNHNS and SASEGT. CDR3 region: CASSLLQGANEQFF. In nucleotides, the CDR3 is TGTGCCAGCAGCCTATTACAGGGGGCCAATGAGCAGTTCTTC.

This clonotype appeared a few times. This sequence joins TRBV21-1 and TRBJ2-7; the table's D gene call, TRBD1, was not cross checked with the DNA. TRBV21-1 is annotated as a pseudogene. The CDR3 runs 16 residues. The CDR3 DNA is TGTGCCAGCAGCAAAGGGACCGGGACAGGGGCCTACGAGCAGTACTTC. Translation: CASSKGTGTGAYEQYF.

The chain uses TRBV24-1 and TRBJ2-5, with D unresolved. The germline V gene encodes CDR1 KGHDR and CDR2 SFDVKD. The germline V and J ends were trimmed by 2 bases and 4 bases, with 4 bases remaining between them. CDR3 length equals 12 residues. The CDR3 sequence: CATSDYGETQYF. The CDR3 DNA reads TGTGCCACCAGTGATTACGGAGAGACCCAGTACTTC.

This clonotype has ten or more counts. V is TRBV7-2 and J is TRBJ2-1; D possibly corresponds to TRBD1 (6 bases). V was pared by 2 bases and J by 1 base, with 9 bases between. Germline lookup yields CDR1 SGHTA and CDR2 FQGNSA. This CDR3 region has 15 residues. Here the CDR3 DNA reads TGTGCCAGCAGCTTAACCGGACAGTCCTACAATGAGCAGTTCTTC. Protein product: CASSLTGQSYNEQFF.

This sequence joins TRBV19 and TRBJ2-4; 12 nucleotides line up with TRBD2. V dropped 8 bases and J dropped 7; count of bases not matched to a gene: 6. This CDR3 comprises 14 residues. Germline CDR1 and CDR2: LNHDA and SQIVND (reference sequence). In nucleotides, the CDR3 is TGTGCCAGTGGACTAGCGGGAATTGGGAACATTCAGTACTTC. Protein sequence: CASGLAGIGNIQYF.

This clonotype was counted between two and nine times. The chain is built from TRBV5-6 and TRBJ2-1; TRBD1 matches at 7 bases. With V trimmed by 4 bases and J by 9 bases, 4 bases remained unmatched. The CDR3 has 12 amino acids. CDR1 and CDR2 (germline): SGHDT, YYEEEE. The CDR3 coding sequence is TGTGCCAGCAGCCCGACAGGGATTGAGCAGTTCTTC. It is translated as CASSPTGIEQFF.

J is TRBJ2-7 and V is TRBV11-2, with 8 positions matching TRBD2. Losses at the gene ends were 0 bases for V and 5 bases for J; bases not matched to a gene: 12. This CDR3 contains 17 residues. CDR1 and CDR2 from the germline V gene are SGHAT and FQNNGV. In DNA, the CDR3 is TGTGCCAGCAGCTTAGAGGAGTCTAGCGGGTGGGTAAACGAGCAGTACTTC. This codes for CASSLEESSGWVNEQYF.

This sequence joins TRBV27 and TRBJ1-2, with D uncertain. In germline, CDR1 is MNHEY, CDR2 SMNVEV (reference sequence). The CDR3 consists of 18 residues. The V and J ends lost 3 bases and 0 bases respectively, with 20 bases between them. CDR3 DNA sequence: TGTGCCAGCAGTTTGCTAGGGCCTCAGCCCGATACTAACTATGGCTACACCTTC. It translates to CASSLLGPQPDTNYGYTF.

Here the CDR3 DNA reads TGCAGTGCTATGAGAGGGACTAGCGGGACCAGTTACGAGCAGTACTTC. This encodes CSAMRGTSGTSYEQYF. The chain links TRBV20-1 to TRBJ2-7, with 13 nucleotides matching TRBD2. CDR3 length: 16 residues. Looked up from germline, CDR1 is DFQATT and CDR2 is SNEGSKA (reference sequence). Unmatched junction bases numbered 10, after V lost 4 bases and J lost 4 bases.

The chain is built from TRBV5-6 and TRBJ2-1; D not resolved. The CDR3 totals 14 residues. Germline V gene data show CDR1 as SGHDT and CDR2 as YYEEEE. With 0 bases removed from V and 4 bases from J, the gap between germline ends came to 8 bases. CDR3 bases: TGTGCCAGCAGCTTGGATGGAGCGTACAATGAGCAGTTCTTC. This encodes CASSLDGAYNEQFF.

This clonotype was recorded a few times. The rearrangement links TRBV28 to TRBJ2-4, with 10 positions matching TRBD2. In germline, CDR1 is MDHEN, CDR2 SYDVKM. The CDR3 has 15 residues. V lost 5 bases, J lost 4 bases, and 5 bases stayed unmatched. The CDR3 loop is CASSPFSGGKNIQYF. The CDR3 DNA sequence: TGTGCCAGCAGTCCTTTTAGCGGGGGGAAAAACATTCAGTACTTC.

At least ten counts were recorded for this clonotype. The chain joins TRBV10-3 to TRBJ2-5; TRBD2 aligns across 8 bases. Germline CDR1 is ENHRY and CDR2 is SYGVKD. Trimming at V came to 2 bases and at J to 5 bases, leaving 4 bases not matched to a gene. The CDR3 has 14 amino acids. Here the CDR3 reads CAISEAGGWETQYF. The CDR3 nucleotides read TGTGCCATCAGTGAGGCGGGAGGTTGGGAGACCCAGTACTTC.

J is TRBJ1-3 and V is TRBV20-1; 8 nucleotides align to TRBD1. The CDR3 spans 15 residues. From germline, CDR1 is DFQATT and CDR2 SNEGSKA (reference sequence). With V trimmed by 5 bases and J by 0 bases, 6 bases remained unmatched. The DNA of the CDR3 is TGCAGTGCTGGGAAGGACAGGGTCTCTGGAAACACCATATATTTT. This sequence encodes CSAGKDRVSGNTIYF.

V gene TRBV7-9 combines with J gene TRBJ1-2; 7 bases agree with TRBD1. The CDR3 consists of 14 residues. The J segment lost 5 bases and the V segment lost 5 bases, leaving 8 bases of the junction unmatched. CDR1 is SEHNR and CDR2 is FQNEAQ in the germline V gene (reference sequence). CDR3 loop: CASSILSGGYGYTF. The CDR3, as DNA: TGTGCCAGCAGCATATTGTCAGGGGGATATGGCTACACCTTC.